These 32 T cell receptor beta chains came from one sample sequenced in a study of blood T cell repertoires in COVID-19. The repertoire was sequenced with immunoSEQ multiplex PCR; TCRdb's copy has only in-frame clones and lacks some. The table has about 190,000 clones, around four fifths seen once. What was sequenced was peripheral blood. The source of these receptors is a woman aged 80 or over with active or convalescent COVID-19.

This clone came up a few times. The rearrangement links TRBV29-1 to TRBJ1-2, with 9 bases matching TRBD1. CDR1 is SQVTM, CDR2 ANQGSEA, per germline. V lost 7 bases and J lost 3; bases outside the gene matches: 9. The CDR3 runs 14 residues. Here the CDR3 reads CSGIQGAGDYGYTF. The DNA of the CDR3 is TGCAGCGGGATACAGGGGGCGGGTGACTATGGCTACACCTTC.

This clone was seen once. The chain has TRBV10-3 and TRBJ2-5; 10 nucleotides match TRBD2. The V segment lost 3 bases and the J segment 2 bases; nucleotides outside the gene matches: 6. CDR1 is ENHRY and CDR2 is SYGVKD in the germline V gene. CDR3 length: 16 amino acids. The CDR3 sequence is CAISDSGLAKQETQYF. CDR3 DNA sequence: TGTGCCATCAGTGATTCGGGACTAGCGAAACAAGAGACCCAGTACTTC.

The rearrangement joins TRBV27 to TRBJ1-6; D call uncertain. CDR1 MNHEY and CDR2 SMNVEV come from the germline V gene (reference sequence). This CDR3 is 16 amino acids long. Trimming left V 2 bases short and J 3 bases short, with 11 bases between. CDR3 sequence reads: CASSLRLADYNSPLHF. The CDR3 DNA sequence: TGTGCCAGCAGTTTACGGTTGGCGGACTATAATTCACCCCTCCACTTT.

The count of this clone is one. The rearrangement uses TRBV4-2 and TRBJ2-7; 10 bases fit TRBD1. The length of the CDR3 is 17 residues. Germline CDR1 reads LGHNA; CDR2 reads YNFKEQ. With V trimmed by 0 bases and J by 4 bases, 9 bases remained unmatched. The CDR3 here is CASSQDATTGGAYEQYF. The CDR3 coding sequence is TGTGCCAGCAGCCAAGATGCGACGACAGGGGGCGCGTACGAGCAGTACTTC.

This chain joins TRBV3-1 (or the pseudogene TRBV3-2) and TRBJ2-5; tentative D call: TRBD1 (6 bases). V was trimmed by 4 bases and J by 2 bases, leaving 11 bases between them. The CDR3 spans 14 residues. CDR1 is LGHDT and CDR2 is YNNKEL in the germline V gene (reference sequence). CDR3 nucleotide sequence: TGTGCCAGCAGCCTAGGGGGTAAACAAGAGACCCAGTACTTC. This gives the protein CASSLGGKQETQYF.

Concerning this clone itself: The DNA is omitted, as the CDR3 cannot be located on it reliably, and the CDR3 follows TCRdb's listing. The chain combines TRBV28 with TRBJ1-1. Germline V gene data show CDR1 as MDHEN and CDR2 as SYDVKM. The CDR3 is made up of 13 amino acids, end residues included. This CDR3 reads CASSLFLSGEAFF.

There are a few counts of this clone. The rearrangement links TRBV18 to TRBJ1-1, with D hard to call. V dropped 1 base and J dropped 3 bases, with 12 bases sitting between them. Germline V gene data show CDR1 as KGHSH and CDR2 as LQKENI. The CDR3 has 15 amino acids. The CDR3 DNA is TGTGCCAGCTCACCACATCCCGGGGATCACACTGAAGCTTTCTTT. This translates into CASSPHPGDHTEAFF.

The rearrangement uses TRBV7-9 and TRBJ1-4, with a possible D match to TRBD1 (5 bases). The V and J ends lost 6 bases and 7 bases respectively, with 18 bases between them. The germline CDR1 and CDR2 sequences are SEHNR and FQNEAQ (reference sequence). CDR3 length: 15 residues. CDR3 sequence reads: CASSRQVEGLEKLFF. CDR3 in DNA: TGTGCCAGCAGTCGCCAGGTGGAGGGGCTTGAAAAACTGTTTTTT.

The chain employs TRBV2 and TRBJ2-2, with 15 positions matching TRBD2. The CDR3 extends over 18 amino acids. The V gene's germline CDR1 is SNHLY and CDR2 FYNNEI. With V trimmed by 5 bases and J by 1 base, 5 bases remained unmatched. CDR3 nucleotide sequence: TGTGCCAGCAGTCAATGGGGACTAGCGGGGGGGAACACCGGGGAGCTGTTTTTT. Translating it yields CASSQWGLAGGNTGELFF.

This clone has more than one count but fewer than ten. This rearrangement joins TRBV6-2 or TRBV6-3 to TRBJ2-7; the D gene is possibly TRBD2 (5 bases). CDR1 and CDR2 (germline): MNHEY, SVGEGT. The CDR3 totals 13 residues. The V end lost 0 bases, the J end lost 9 bases, and 12 bases lay between the germline ends. As DNA, the CDR3 is TGTGCCAGCAGTTACTCCCGGGGTCTTGGGCAGTACTTC. This gives the protein CASSYSRGLGQYF.

The sample holds a few counts of this clone. The V gene is TRBV2, the J gene TRBJ1-4, with 7 bases lining up with TRBD1. This CDR3 contains 17 residues. The J segment lost 4 bases and the V segment lost 5 bases, leaving 13 bases of the junction unmatched. Germline V gene data show CDR1 as SNHLY and CDR2 as FYNNEI. The CDR3 region is CASSYTDPGGFNEKLFF. CDR3 nucleotides: TGTGCCAGCAGTTACACCGATCCAGGGGGTTTTAATGAAAAACTGTTTTTT.

The chain links TRBV18 to TRBJ2-7, with TRBD1 as a possible D gene (6 bases). The CDR3 loop spans 14 amino acids. V was clipped by 1 base and J by 2 bases, with 9 bases between them. Per germline, CDR1 KGHSH and CDR2 LQKENI. CDR3: CASSPRQDPYEQYF. In DNA form, the CDR3 reads TGTGCCAGCTCACCACGACAGGACCCCTACGAGCAGTACTTC.

This clone has more than one count but fewer than ten. The rearrangement joins TRBV28 to TRBJ1-5, with a possible D match to TRBD1 (6 bases). The V and J ends lost 2 bases and 0 bases respectively, with 14 bases between them. The CDR3 covers 17 residues. Germline V gene lookup returns CDR1 MDHEN and CDR2 SYDVKM. In nucleotides, the CDR3 is TGTGCCAGCAGTTTAGCGGGGGCAGACCATAGCAATCAGCCCCAGCATTTT. Translating it yields CASSLAGADHSNQPQHF. Together with reference TRBV28 and TRBJ1-5, the CDR3 gives the full variable domain: DVKVTQSSRYLVKRTGEKVFLECVQDMDHENMFWYRQDPGLGLRLIYFSYDVKMKEKGDIPEGYSVSREKKERFSLILESASTNQTSMYLCASSLAGADHSNQPQHFGDGTRLSIL.

Concerning this clone: This specimen includes other DNA sequences encoding the same CDR3. The chain joins TRBV11-2 to TRBJ2-5, with 7 bases aligning to TRBD2. V lost 1 base, J lost 0 bases, and 5 bases stayed unmatched. This CDR3 region has 16 residues. CDR1 is SGHAT and CDR2 is FQNNGV in the germline V gene. The DNA of the CDR3 is TGTGCCAGCAGCTTAGTTGGCGGGGGTAACCAAGAGACCCAGTACTTC. Its protein product is CASSLVGGGNQETQYF.

The chain is built from TRBV10-2 and TRBJ1-4; 7 bases align to TRBD1. CDR1 and CDR2 (germline): WSHSY, SAAADI. V was clipped by 9 bases and J by 7 bases; unmatched bases: 11. This CDR3 has 14 amino acids. For the CDR3, the DNA is TGCGCCAGAAAAACGGACAGGCGGGTTGAAAAACTGTTTTTT. Its translation: CARKTDRRVEKLFF.

This chain connects TRBV4-1 to TRBJ1-5; 7 bases match TRBD1. V trimming: 1 base; J trimming: 7 bases; junction bases outside the gene matches: 10. This CDR3 spans 16 amino acids. Germline CDR1 MGHRA, CDR2 YSYEKL. CDR3 nucleotides: TGCGCCAGCAGCCAAGGAGTCCCGACAGGGACCCAGCCCCAGCATTTT. It codes for CASSQGVPTGTQPQHF.

The chain recombines TRBV4-2 with TRBJ2-3; 8 bases are a match to TRBD2. This CDR3 is built from 19 residues. The ends lost 4 bases at V and 4 bases at J; junction bases unmatched: 19. Germline V gives CDR1 LGHNA, CDR2 YNFKEQ. The CDR3: CASSPGIGGGPPASDTQYF. For the CDR3, the DNA is TGTGCCAGCAGCCCTGGGATCGGCGGGGGGCCGCCGGCGTCAGATACGCAGTATTTT.

The DNA of the CDR3 is TGTGCCAGCAGTAGCGGGTTATCGGGGGCCAACGTCCTGACTTTC. This translates into CASSSGLSGANVLTF. This chain links TRBV27 with TRBJ2-6; D might be TRBD2 (6 bases). The CDR3 loop spans 15 amino acids. The germline V gene has CDR1 MNHEY and CDR2 SMNVEV (reference sequence). The V end was cut by 5 bases, the J end by 4 bases, with 12 bases between.

This CDR3 is CSVGPGQETQYF. The DNA for the CDR3 is TGCAGCGTCGGACCGGGACAAGAGACCCAGTACTTC. The chain couples TRBV29-1 to TRBJ2-5; the D gene is possibly TRBD2 (5 bases). This CDR3 is built from 12 residues. Per the germline V gene, CDR1 is SQVTM and CDR2 is ANQGSEA. V was cut by 6 bases and J by 2 bases, with 10 bases left in between.

This chain links TRBV3-1 (or the pseudogene TRBV3-2) with TRBJ2-6; 8 bases map to TRBD1. The germline V gene has CDR1 LGHDT and CDR2 YNNKEL (reference sequence). The V segment lost 4 bases and the J segment 3 bases; nucleotides outside the gene matches: 14. The CDR3 covers 19 residues. In DNA, the CDR3 is TGTGCCAGCAGCCCATTCGCAGGACAGGGATATGGTGGGGCCAACGTCCTGACTTTC. Translating gives CASSPFAGQGYGGANVLTF.

V usage is TRBV28 and J usage is TRBJ1-2, with 8 bases identical to TRBD1. The germline CDR1 and CDR2 sequences are MDHEN and SYDVKM. The CDR3 sequence is 14 residues long. After removal of 6 bases from V and 4 bases from J, the junction contained 7 bases not matched to a gene. CDR3 loop: CASRRQGQVYGYTF. CDR3 nucleotides: TGTGCCAGCAGACGACAGGGGCAGGTCTATGGCTACACCTTC.

This chain connects TRBV11-2 to TRBJ2-7; TRBD1 aligns across 7 bases. CDR3 size: 13 residues. V dropped 6 bases and J dropped 2; count of bases not matched to a gene: 4. Germline CDR1 SGHAT, CDR2 FQNNGV. The DNA of the CDR3 is TGTGCCAGCAGGGCAGGGGGTACCTACGAGCAGTACTTC. Its protein product is CASRAGGTYEQYF.

The chain is built from TRBV28 and TRBJ2-1, with D perhaps TRBD2 (6 bases). The germline gives CDR1 MDHEN, CDR2 SYDVKM. V lost 4 bases to trimming and J lost 0 bases, with 13 bases between them. The CDR3 runs 16 residues. CDR3 DNA: TGTGCCAGCAGTTCCCCGGGGGTTCGCTCCTACAATGAGCAGTTCTTC. It yields the protein CASSSPGVRSYNEQFF.

The chain carries TRBV4-1 and TRBJ2-3; 11 bases agree with TRBD2. Germline V gene data show CDR1 as MGHRA and CDR2 as YSYEKL. CDR3 length: 17 residues. After removal of 1 base from V and 4 bases from J, the junction contained 7 bases not matched to a gene. CDR3 protein: CASSQGVAGGPADTQYF. The CDR3 DNA sequence: TGCGCCAGCAGCCAAGGTGTAGCGGGGGGGCCTGCAGATACGCAGTATTTT.

This chain uses TRBV13 with TRBJ2-1; D might be TRBD1 (5 bases). Germline assignment: CDR1 PRHDT and CDR2 FYEKMQ (reference sequence). Trimming pared 1 base from V and 3 bases from J, leaving 16 bases between. The CDR3 extends over 17 amino acids. The CDR3 here is CASSLEGQGSYYNEQFF. The CDR3 nucleotides are TGTGCCAGCAGCTTAGAAGGCCAGGGAAGCTACTACAATGAGCAGTTCTTC.

The chain recombines TRBV5-4 with TRBJ2-7, with TRBD2 as a possible D gene (5 bases). Trimming took off 4 bases at V and 4 bases at J, with 12 bases between the two ends. The CDR3 is 13 amino acids. CDR1 and CDR2 (germline): SGHNT, YYREEE (reference sequence). CDR3 nucleotide sequence: TGTGCCAGCAGCCCGCGGTCGGGATACGAGCAGTACTTC. Amino acid sequence: CASSPRSGYEQYF.

The V gene is TRBV5-6, the J gene TRBJ1-1; D is uncertain. V lost 2 bases, J lost 7 bases, and 9 bases lay in between. The CDR3 has 12 amino acids. Looked up from germline, CDR1 is SGHDT and CDR2 is YYEEEE. In DNA, the CDR3 is TGTGCCAGCAGCTTCTACGGTGGTGAAGCTTTCTTT. Its protein is CASSFYGGEAFF.

This clone turned up a few times. This chain connects TRBV5-5 to TRBJ2-7; possible D gene TRBD1, 6 bases. Trimming took 3 bases from V and 3 from J, leaving 16 bases between them. Germline CDR1 is SGHKS and CDR2 is YYEKEE (reference sequence). The CDR3 length is 15 residues. This CDR3 is CASSSTFSQGYEQYF. CDR3 bases: TGTGCCAGCAGCTCGACATTTTCACAGGGCTACGAGCAGTACTTC.

This clone was observed a single time. The rearrangement links TRBV15 to TRBJ1-1; 8 bases agree with TRBD1. V dropped 5 bases and J dropped 3; count of bases not matched to a gene: 11. Germline V gene data show CDR1 as LNHNV and CDR2 as YYDKDF (reference sequence). CDR3 length: 16 residues. CDR3 DNA: TGTGCCACCAGCCCTCCCCAGGGGGCAATTGACACTGAAGCTTTCTTT. Translating it yields CATSPPQGAIDTEAFF.

The rearrangement links TRBV6-5 to TRBJ1-6, with 7 positions matching TRBD1. Germline CDR1 and CDR2: MNHEY and SVGAGI. The CDR3 totals 15 residues. The V gene end was trimmed by 6 bases and the J gene end by 6 bases; junction bases not matched to a gene: 8. CDR3 DNA sequence: TGTGCCAGCAGCGAGGGACAGCACTTTAATTCACCCCTCCACTTT. Its translation: CASSEGQHFNSPLHF.

The chain combines TRBV5-4 with TRBJ1-5, with 7 bases that match TRBD1. Unmatched junction bases numbered 6, after V lost 5 bases and J lost 4 bases. CDR3 size: 14 residues. CDR1 SGHNT and CDR2 YYREEE come from the germline V gene (reference sequence). CDR3 DNA sequence: TGTGCCAGCAGTATGACAGGGTCTAATCAGCCCCAGCATTTT. Encoded protein: CASSMTGSNQPQHF.

The chain combines TRBV12-5 with TRBJ2-1, with 13 bases aligning to TRBD2. The CDR3 runs to 21 residues. Trimming cost V 1 base and J 1 base; bases outside gene matches: 13. CDR1 and CDR2 from the germline V gene are LGHNT and FRNRAP. CDR3 DNA sequence: TGTGCTAGTGGTTTGGGAACTAGCGGGGGGGCCCTACTGTTATCCTACAATGAGCAGTTCTTC. It encodes CASGLGTSGGALLLSYNEQFF.